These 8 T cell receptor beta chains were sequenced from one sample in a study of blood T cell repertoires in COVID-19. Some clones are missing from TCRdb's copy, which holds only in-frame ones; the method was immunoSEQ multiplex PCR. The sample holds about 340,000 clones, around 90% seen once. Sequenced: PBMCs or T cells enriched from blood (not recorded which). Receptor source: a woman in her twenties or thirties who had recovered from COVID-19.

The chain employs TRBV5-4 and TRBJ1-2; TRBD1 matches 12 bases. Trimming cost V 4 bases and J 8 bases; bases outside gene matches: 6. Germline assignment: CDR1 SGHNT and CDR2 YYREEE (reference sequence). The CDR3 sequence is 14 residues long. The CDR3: CASSPSGTGGGYTF. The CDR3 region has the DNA TGTGCCAGCAGCCCATCCGGGACAGGGGGCGGCTACACCTTC.

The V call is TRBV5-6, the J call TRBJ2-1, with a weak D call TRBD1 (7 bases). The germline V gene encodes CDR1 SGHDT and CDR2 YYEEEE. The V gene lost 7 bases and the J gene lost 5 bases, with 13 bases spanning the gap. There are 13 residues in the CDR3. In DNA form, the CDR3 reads TGTGCCAGCGCGGGACAGACGAACAATGAGCAGTTCTTC. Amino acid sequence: CASAGQTNNEQFF.

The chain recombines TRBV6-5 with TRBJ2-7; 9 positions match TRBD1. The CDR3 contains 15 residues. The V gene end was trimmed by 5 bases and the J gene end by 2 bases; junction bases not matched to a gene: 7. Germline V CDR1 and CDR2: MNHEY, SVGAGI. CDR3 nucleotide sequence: TGTGCCAGCAGTAGGGGGACAGGGAAGACCTACGAGCAGTACTTC. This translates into CASSRGTGKTYEQYF.

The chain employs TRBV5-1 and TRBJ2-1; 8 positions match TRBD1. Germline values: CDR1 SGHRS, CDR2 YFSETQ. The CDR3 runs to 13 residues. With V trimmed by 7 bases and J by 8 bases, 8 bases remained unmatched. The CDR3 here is CASSRTGRDEQFF. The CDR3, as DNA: TGCGCCAGCTCCCGGACAGGGCGGGATGAGCAGTTCTTC.

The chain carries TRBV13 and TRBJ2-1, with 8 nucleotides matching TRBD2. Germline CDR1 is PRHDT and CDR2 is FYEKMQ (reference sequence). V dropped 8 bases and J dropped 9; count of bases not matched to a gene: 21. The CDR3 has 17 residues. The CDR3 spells CASSKRTSFEVQAEQFF. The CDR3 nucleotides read TGTGCCAGCTCCAAGAGGACTAGCTTTGAGGTCCAGGCTGAGCAGTTCTTC.

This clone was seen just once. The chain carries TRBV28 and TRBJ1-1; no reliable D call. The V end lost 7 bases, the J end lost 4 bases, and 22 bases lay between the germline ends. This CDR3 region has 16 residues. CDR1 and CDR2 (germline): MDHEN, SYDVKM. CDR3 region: CASIPHAAGSGTEAFF. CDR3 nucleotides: TGTGCCAGCATTCCACACGCGGCCGGGTCTGGCACTGAAGCTTTCTTT.

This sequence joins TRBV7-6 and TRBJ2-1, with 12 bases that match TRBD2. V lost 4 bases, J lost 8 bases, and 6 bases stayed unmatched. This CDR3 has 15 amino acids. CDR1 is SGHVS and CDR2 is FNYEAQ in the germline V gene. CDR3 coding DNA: TGTGCCAGCAGCTCTCTAGCGGGAGGGCCCCATGAGCAGTTCTTC. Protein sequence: CASSSLAGGPHEQFF.

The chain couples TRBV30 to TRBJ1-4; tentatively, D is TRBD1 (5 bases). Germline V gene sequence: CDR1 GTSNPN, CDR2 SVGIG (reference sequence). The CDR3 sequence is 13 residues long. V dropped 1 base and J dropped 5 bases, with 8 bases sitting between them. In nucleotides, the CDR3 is TGTGCCTGGAGTGGACAGCTGAATGAAAAACTGTTTTTT. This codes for CAWSGQLNEKLFF.